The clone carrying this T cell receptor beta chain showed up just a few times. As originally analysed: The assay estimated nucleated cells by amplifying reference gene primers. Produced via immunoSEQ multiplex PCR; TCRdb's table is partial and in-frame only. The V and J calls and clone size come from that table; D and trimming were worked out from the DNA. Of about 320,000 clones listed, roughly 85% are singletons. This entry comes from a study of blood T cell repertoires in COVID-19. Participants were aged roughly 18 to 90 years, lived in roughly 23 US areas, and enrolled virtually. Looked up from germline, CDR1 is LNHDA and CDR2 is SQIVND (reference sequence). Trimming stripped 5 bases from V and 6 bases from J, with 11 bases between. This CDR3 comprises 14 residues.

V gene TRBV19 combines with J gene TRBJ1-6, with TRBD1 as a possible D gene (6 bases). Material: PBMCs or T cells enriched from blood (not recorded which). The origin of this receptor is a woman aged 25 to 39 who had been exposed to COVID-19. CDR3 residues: CASSARQANSPLHF. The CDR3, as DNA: TGTGCCAGTAGTGCGCGACAGGCTAATTCACCCCTCCACTTT.